This is a list of T cell receptor beta chains from one sample in a study of human T cells and chemical hapten exposure. TCRdb used MiXCR to reprocess the RACE reads, holding one entry per CDR3 protein. The table shows 95,000 to 150,000 distinct CDR3 sequences, with about 13% occurring only once. The sequenced sample was whole blood, obtained in connection with sensitization to the hapten diphenylcyclopropenone (DPC). The receptor source for this set is a woman between 18 and 29 years old with alopecia areata. Some clones in this sample may be carry-over from other donors' samples. CDR3s include the opening cysteine and the closing phenylalanine or tryptophan. D genes are given only for firm matches. A row's size may be missing; if present it is once, few, many or a size class.

j_call | v_call | d_call | clone_size | cdr3_nt | cdr3_aa
TRBJ1-4 | TRBV5-1 | NA | NA | TGCGCCAGCAGCTTGGGGGACCGATTACGGGAAAAACTGTTTTTT | CASSLGDRLREKLFF
TRBJ1-5 | TRBV5-6 | TRBD1 | NA | TGTGCCAGCAGCTTGGGAGGGGGCGATCAGCCCCAGCATTTT | CASSLGGGDQPQHF
TRBJ2-3 | TRBV21-1 | NA | NA | TGTGCCAGCAGCAAAGCATCGCGGGAGATTACAGATACGCAGTATTTT | CASSKASREITDTQYF
TRBJ2-3 | TRBV4-3 | NA | few | TGCGCCAGCAGCCAAGAGAGGGGGGCTAGAGATACGCAGTATTTT | CASSQERGARDTQYF
TRBJ1-5 | TRBV12-3/TRBV12-4 | NA | few | TGTGCCAGCAGTTTACAGGGAAGGTCCCAGCATTTT | CASSLQGRSQHF
TRBJ2-3 | TRBV7-3 | NA | NA | TGTGCCAGCAGCTCGGACCCGAACATGGGCACAGATACGCAGTATTTT | CASSSDPNMGTDTQYF
TRBJ2-5 | TRBV7-2 | NA | NA | TGTGCCAGCAGCCCCCTCTACATGGCGCAAAAAGAGACCCAGTACTTC | CASSPLYMAQKETQYF
TRBJ1-2 | TRBV18 | NA | many | TGTGCCAGCTCACCAACTCCAGGGGACGTAGGCCCCCTTAACTATGGCTACACCTTC | CASSPTPGDVGPLNYGYTF
TRBJ2-6 | TRBV12-3/TRBV12-4 | NA | NA | TGTGCCAGCAGTAATCCAGGGTTTTCTGGGGCCAACGTCCTGACTTTC | CASSNPGFSGANVLTF
TRBJ1-2 | TRBV5-1 | NA | NA | TGCGCCAGATATGGCTACACCTTC | CARYGYTF
TRBJ1-2 | TRBV7-9 | NA | many | TGTGCCAGCCTGGGGCTGAGGTTTAACGGTTATGGCTACACCTTC | CASLGLRFNGYGYTF
TRBJ1-1 | TRBV20-1 | TRBD1 | NA | TGCAGTGCAGACAGGGAGGGGACTGAAGCTTTCTTT | CSADREGTEAFF
TRBJ1-2 | TRBV27 | TRBD1 | few | TGTGCCAGCAGTTTACTCCGGGACAGGGGCAGGGGCTACACCTTC | CASSLLRDRGRGYTF
TRBJ2-7 | TRBV20-1 | NA | NA | TGCAGTGCTAGAGATAGGGGACGGCCGGTGTACGAGCAGTACTTC | CSARDRGRPVYEQYF
TRBJ2-1 | TRBV18 | NA | NA | TGTGCCAGCTCTCCTCTAGAGGGTGAGCAGTTCTTC | CASSPLEGEQFF
TRBJ1-1 | TRBV29-1 | NA | many | TGCAGCGTTGAAAGAGGGGTGAACACTGAAGCTTTCTTT | CSVERGVNTEAFF
TRBJ2-7 | TRBV27 | TRBD2 | NA | TGTGCCAGCAGTTTATCCCCTAGCGGTACCTACGAGCAGTACTTC | CASSLSPSGTYEQYF
TRBJ1-4 | TRBV29-1 | NA | NA | TGCAGCGTTGACACGGGGAATGAACAGTCCGCAACTAATGAAAAACTGTTTTTT | CSVDTGNEQSATNEKLFF
TRBJ1-3 | TRBV6-5 | NA | NA | TGTGCCAGCAGTCGGACGGACTCTGGAAACACCATATATTTT | CASSRTDSGNTIYF
TRBJ2-1 | TRBV5-1 | NA | NA | TGCGCCATCAATCCCCCCGGGCAGGAGCCCTACAATGAGCAGTTCTTC | CAINPPGQEPYNEQFF
TRBJ2-3 | TRBV5-4 | TRBD2 | NA | TGTGCCAGCAGCTTTCCTAGCGGGGGAGCAGATACGCAGTATTTT | CASSFPSGGADTQYF
TRBJ1-1 | TRBV2 | NA | many | TGTGCCAGCAGTGAACAGGGGATGAACACTGAAGCTTTCTTT | CASSEQGMNTEAFF
TRBJ1-6 | TRBV9 | TRBD1 | NA | TGTGCCAGCAGCGTCTCCGGGACAGATAATTCACCCCTCCACTTT | CASSVSGTDNSPLHF
TRBJ2-1 | TRBV5-6 | NA | many | TGTGCCAGCAGCATTCCCCTAGGTGATGAGCAGTTCTTC | CASSIPLGDEQFF
TRBJ1-2 | TRBV6-5 | NA | NA | TGTGCCAGCAGTTACCTTGGAACAACCCGGGCGACTAACTATGGCTGCACCTTC | CASSYLGTTRATNYGCTF
TRBJ2-1 | TRBV5-1 | NA | few | TGCGCCAGCAGCTTGGTCGTGGGGCAAGTGGAGCAGTTCTTC | CASSLVVGQVEQFF
TRBJ2-1 | TRBV5-1 | TRBD2 | many | TGCGCCAGCAGCAAGACTAGCGGATCTTACAATGAGCAGTTCTTC | CASSKTSGSYNEQFF
TRBJ2-1 | TRBV7-6 | TRBD1 | few | TGTGCCAGCAGCCAACCGACAGGGTCAAGCTCCTACAATGAGCAGTTCTTC | CASSQPTGSSSYNEQFF
TRBJ1-1 | TRBV6-5 | NA | few | TGTGCCAGCAATTCGGGGGGGAGAAACACTGAAGCTTTCTTT | CASNSGGRNTEAFF
TRBJ1-2 | TRBV12-3/TRBV12-4 | NA | many | TGTGCCAGCAGTTTAGCACTTACCTATGGCTACACCTTC | CASSLALTYGYTF
TRBJ2-4 | TRBV4-3 | NA | NA | TGCGCCAGCAGCCCCCGGGGCAGGTTATCGGACATTCAGTACTTC | CASSPRGRLSDIQYF
TRBJ2-3 | TRBV12-3/TRBV12-4 | NA | few | TGTGCCACCACGTGGGCTAGCAACACAGATACGCAGTATTTT | CATTWASNTDTQYF
TRBJ1-1 | TRBV4-2 | NA | many | TGTGCCACCCGGGGGGGCACTGAAGCTTTCTTT | CATRGGTEAFF
TRBJ2-5 | TRBV12-3/TRBV12-4 | NA | many | TGTGCCAGCAGTGCCATTTGGGAGACCCAGTACTTC | CASSAIWETQYF
TRBJ2-3 | TRBV4-3 | TRBD2 | few | TGCGCCAGCAGCCAAGATGGGGGACTAGCGGGCACAGATACGCAGTATTTT | CASSQDGGLAGTDTQYF
TRBJ2-3 | TRBV18 | NA | many | TGTGCCAGCTCACCACCGATAGACCTTCCCAGGCAGTATTTT | CASSPPIDLPRQYF
TRBJ2-7 | TRBV28 | NA | few | TGTGCCAGCAGTGTGCTTGGCAGGTCGCGGGAGCAGTACTTC | CASSVLGRSREQYF
TRBJ1-4 | TRBV7-9 | NA | NA | TGTGCCAGCAGCCCCGTCCTGGAAAAACTGTTTTTT | CASSPVLEKLFF
TRBJ1-2 | TRBV7-2 | NA | few | TGTGCCAGCAGCGCCTACCCAGCCCCCGGCGGCTACACCTTC | CASSAYPAPGGYTF
TRBJ2-7 | TRBV11-2 | TRBD1 | few | TGTGCCAGCACCCCCGGGACAGGGGGCATCTACGAGCAGTACTTC | CASTPGTGGIYEQYF
TRBJ1-4 | TRBV18 | NA | few | TGTGCCAGCTCCCCTGGATTCGGGGGTAATGAAAAACTGTTTTTT | CASSPGFGGNEKLFF
TRBJ2-3 | TRBV4-1 | NA | many | TGCGCCAGCAGCATCGCCGCGGTGACAGATACGCAGTATTTT | CASSIAAVTDTQYF
TRBJ2-1 | TRBV4-1 | NA | NA | TGCGCCAGCAGCCAAATAGACCTAGGTTTCGCTTACAATGAGCAGTTCTTC | CASSQIDLGFAYNEQFF
TRBJ2-7 | TRBV11-2 | TRBD2 | many | TGTGCCAGCAGCCGCCTGGGACTAGCGGCCTACGAGCAGTACTTC | CASSRLGLAAYEQYF
TRBJ1-5 | TRBV19 | NA | many | TGTGCCAGTAGAAACACGGGGGGGTATGGCAATCAGCCCCAGCATTTT | CASRNTGGYGNQPQHF
TRBJ2-2 | TRBV2 | NA | NA | TGTGCCAGCAGTGACTCCCGGCTGGGGGCGAAAACCGGGGAGCTGTTTTTT | CASSDSRLGAKTGELFF
TRBJ2-5 | TRBV12-3/TRBV12-4 | TRBD2 | NA | TGTGCCAGCAGTTTAACTAGCGGGGTGAAGACCCAGTACTTC | CASSLTSGVKTQYF
TRBJ1-1 | TRBV15 | NA | many | TGTGCCACCAGCAGACCAAAAGGGACTGAAGCTTTCTTT | CATSRPKGTEAFF
TRBJ2-7 | TRBV27 | NA | NA | TGTGCCAGCAGGGACATGGGCAACTCCTACGAGCAGTACTTC | CASRDMGNSYEQYF
TRBJ2-4 | TRBV20-1 | NA | many | TGCAGTGCTAGACGGGGGACAGACACCAAAAACATTCAGTACTTC | CSARRGTDTKNIQYF
TRBJ2-5 | TRBV2 | TRBD2 | NA | TGTGCCAGCAGTGGAGCGGGGGGACAAGAGACCCAGTACTTC | CASSGAGGQETQYF
TRBJ1-1 | TRBV6-2/TRBV6-3 | NA | many | TGTGCCAGCAGACCCTCAAGAGGGGGGGAGAACACTGAAGCTTTCTTT | CASRPSRGGENTEAFF
TRBJ1-2 | TRBV7-2 | TRBD1 | NA | TGTGCCAGCAGCCGGGACAGTTCCTATGGCTACACCTTC | CASSRDSSYGYTF